One TCR beta chain is described in this entry. The antigen is undetermined. This sample is drawn from a study of blood T cells in healthy people across ages. Study-level findings and limits: PBMC samples, being unsorted, prevented any conclusive comparison of naive and antigen-experienced cells. Across the age range, TCR beta diversity per million T cells fell in a roughly linear way.

V shed 6 bases and J 0 bases; nucleotides not matched to a gene: 6. This CDR3 is built from 17 residues. The germline V gene encodes CDR1 DFQATT and CDR2 SNEGSKA (reference sequence). Sample-barcoded 5' priming and a J-beta primer mix drove a second PCR of roughly 6 to 12 cycles. All cDNA molecules were each tagged by a template-switch adaptor with 12 random nucleotides. Each CDR3 protein gets one entry after TCRdb re-called the 5' RACE reads with MiXCR. The sample lists over a million distinct CDR3 sequences; roughly a quarter were seen once. A further study also used this sample, focusing on T cells of mothers and their children. This second report adds: Donation was provided by three healthy Caucasian mothers along with their six children.

Source material: blood. The rearrangement links TRBV20-1 to TRBJ2-1, with 15 nucleotides matching TRBD2. This sequence was found in a girl aged 2-10 years in good health. CDR3 sequence: CSAAGLAGGHSYNEQFF. CDR3 sequence (DNA): TGCAGTGCCGCCGGACTAGCGGGAGGGCACTCCTACAATGAGCAGTTCTTC.